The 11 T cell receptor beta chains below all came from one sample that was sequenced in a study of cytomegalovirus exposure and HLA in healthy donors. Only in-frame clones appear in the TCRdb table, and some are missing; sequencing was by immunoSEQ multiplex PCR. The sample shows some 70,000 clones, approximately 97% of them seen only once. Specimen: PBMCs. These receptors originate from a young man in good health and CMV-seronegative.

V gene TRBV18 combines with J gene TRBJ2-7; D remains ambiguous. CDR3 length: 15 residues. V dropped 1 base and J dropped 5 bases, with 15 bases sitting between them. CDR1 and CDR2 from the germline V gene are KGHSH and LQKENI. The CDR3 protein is CASSPRAMGADEQYF. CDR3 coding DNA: TGTGCCAGCTCACCACGGGCCATGGGCGCCGACGAGCAGTACTTC.

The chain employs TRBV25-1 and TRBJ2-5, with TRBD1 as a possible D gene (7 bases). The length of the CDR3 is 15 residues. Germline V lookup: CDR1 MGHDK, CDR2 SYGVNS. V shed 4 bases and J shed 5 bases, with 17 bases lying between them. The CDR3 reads CASSGGTALGETQYF. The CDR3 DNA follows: TGTGCCAGCAGTGGCGGGACAGCGCTGGGGGAGACCCAGTACTTC.

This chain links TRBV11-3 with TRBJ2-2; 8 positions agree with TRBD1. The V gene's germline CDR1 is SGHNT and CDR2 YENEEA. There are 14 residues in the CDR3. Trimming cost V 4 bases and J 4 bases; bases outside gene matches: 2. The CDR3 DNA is TGTGCCAGCAGCTCGGACAGGGTCACCGGGGAGCTGTTTTTT. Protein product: CASSSDRVTGELFF.

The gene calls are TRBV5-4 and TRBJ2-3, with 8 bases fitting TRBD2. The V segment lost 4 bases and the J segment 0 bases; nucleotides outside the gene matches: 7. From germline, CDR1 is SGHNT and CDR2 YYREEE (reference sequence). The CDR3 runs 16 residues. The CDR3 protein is CASSPGGGLSTDTQYF. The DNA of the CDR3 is TGTGCCAGCAGCCCCGGGGGGGGCTTGAGCACAGATACGCAGTATTTT.

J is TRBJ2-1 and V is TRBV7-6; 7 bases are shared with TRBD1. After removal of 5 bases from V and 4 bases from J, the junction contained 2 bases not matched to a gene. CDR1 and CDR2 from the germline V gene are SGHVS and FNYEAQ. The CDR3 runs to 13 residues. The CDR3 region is CASSRDRYNEQFF. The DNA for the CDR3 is TGTGCCAGCAGCCGGGACAGATACAATGAGCAGTTCTTC.

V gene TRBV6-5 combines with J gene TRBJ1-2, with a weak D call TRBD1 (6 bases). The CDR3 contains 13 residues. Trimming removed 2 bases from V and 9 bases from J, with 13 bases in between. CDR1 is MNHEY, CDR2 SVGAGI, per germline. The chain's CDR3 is CASSYGQGLSYTF. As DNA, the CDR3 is TGTGCCAGCAGTTACGGTCAGGGGTTGAGCTACACCTTC.

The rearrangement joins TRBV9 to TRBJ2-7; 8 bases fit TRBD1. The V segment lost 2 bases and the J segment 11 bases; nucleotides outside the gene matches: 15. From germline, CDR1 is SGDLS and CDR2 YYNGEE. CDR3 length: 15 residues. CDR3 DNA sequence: TGTGCCAGCAGCGTGTCCGGGACAGGTCAAGGGGAGGAGTACTTC. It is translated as CASSVSGTGQGEEYF.

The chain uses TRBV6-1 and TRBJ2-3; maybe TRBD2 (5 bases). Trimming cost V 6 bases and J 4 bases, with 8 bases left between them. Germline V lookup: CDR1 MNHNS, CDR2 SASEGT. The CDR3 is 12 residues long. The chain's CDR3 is CASRGVPDTQYF. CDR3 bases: TGTGCCAGCAGGGGAGTCCCAGATACGCAGTATTTT.

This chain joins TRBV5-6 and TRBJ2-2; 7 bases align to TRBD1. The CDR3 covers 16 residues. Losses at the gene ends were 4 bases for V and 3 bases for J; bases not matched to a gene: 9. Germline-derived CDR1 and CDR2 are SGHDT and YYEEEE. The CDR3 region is CASSRPRDSHTGELFF. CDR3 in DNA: TGTGCCAGCAGCCGTCCCCGGGACAGCCACACCGGGGAGCTGTTTTTT.

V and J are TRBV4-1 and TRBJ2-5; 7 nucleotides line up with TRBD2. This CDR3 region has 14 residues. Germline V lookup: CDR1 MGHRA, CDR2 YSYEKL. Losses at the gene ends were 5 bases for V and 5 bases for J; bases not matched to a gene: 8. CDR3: CASSEGLYMETQYF. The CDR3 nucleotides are TGCGCCAGCAGCGAGGGACTATATATGGAGACCCAGTACTTC.

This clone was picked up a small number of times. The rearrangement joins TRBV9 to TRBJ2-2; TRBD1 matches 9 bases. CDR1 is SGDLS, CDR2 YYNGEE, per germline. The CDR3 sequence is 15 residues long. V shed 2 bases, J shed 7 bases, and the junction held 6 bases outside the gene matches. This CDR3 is CASSVQQGASGELFF. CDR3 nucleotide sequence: TGTGCCAGCAGCGTCCAACAGGGGGCCAGCGGGGAGCTGTTTTTT.